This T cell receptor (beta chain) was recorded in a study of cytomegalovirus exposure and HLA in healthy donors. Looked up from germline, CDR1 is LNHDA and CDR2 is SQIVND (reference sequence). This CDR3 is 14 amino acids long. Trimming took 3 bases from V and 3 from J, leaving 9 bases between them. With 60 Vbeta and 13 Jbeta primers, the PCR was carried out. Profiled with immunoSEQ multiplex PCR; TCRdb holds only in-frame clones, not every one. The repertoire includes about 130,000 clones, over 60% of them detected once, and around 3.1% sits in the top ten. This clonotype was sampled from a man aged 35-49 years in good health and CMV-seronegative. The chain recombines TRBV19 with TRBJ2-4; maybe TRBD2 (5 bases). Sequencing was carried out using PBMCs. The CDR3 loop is CASSIAGVKNIQYF. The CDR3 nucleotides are TGTGCCAGTAGTATCGCCGGGGTCAAAAACATTCAGTACTTC. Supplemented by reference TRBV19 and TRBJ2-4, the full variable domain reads DGGITQSPKYLFRKEGQNVTLSCEQNLNHDAMYWYRQDPGQGLRLIYYSQIVNDFQKGDIAEGYSVSREKKESFPLTVTSAQKNPTAFYLCASSIAGVKNIQYFGAGTRLSVL.